This TCR beta chain was sequenced for a study of beta chain features in type 1 diabetes. Germline loops: CDR1 MGHDK, CDR2 SYGVNS. The CDR3 has 14 amino acids. Trimming stripped 5 bases from V and 5 bases from J, with 12 bases between. A remark on this clone: Its antigen is currently unknown.

All of the isolated RNA was reverse transcribed, so expressed TCRB transcripts were sequenced. Using immunoSEQ multiplex PCR, the repertoire was profiled, and TCRdb retains in-frame clones only, with some absent. Among about 700,000 clones, about an eighth were seen once, and the ten largest hold less than 0.025%. Study-wide results and limits: A pattern of fewer insertions and more deletions at VDJ junctions was seen in type 1 diabetes patients. cDNA sequencing could over-represent cells with high TCR expression. Shortening of TCRB CDR3s, moderate but significant, appeared in all four CD4+ subsets of Type 1 diabetes patients.

The rearrangement joins TRBV25-1 to TRBJ1-4, with D maybe TRBD1 (5 bases). The sequencing input was naive CD4+ T cells from blood. The sequence derives from a man between 18 and 35 years old with type 1 diabetes. As DNA, the CDR3 is TGTGCCAGCAGTCGAGGGACGGCAAATGAAAAACTGTTTTTT. This encodes CASSRGTANEKLFF.